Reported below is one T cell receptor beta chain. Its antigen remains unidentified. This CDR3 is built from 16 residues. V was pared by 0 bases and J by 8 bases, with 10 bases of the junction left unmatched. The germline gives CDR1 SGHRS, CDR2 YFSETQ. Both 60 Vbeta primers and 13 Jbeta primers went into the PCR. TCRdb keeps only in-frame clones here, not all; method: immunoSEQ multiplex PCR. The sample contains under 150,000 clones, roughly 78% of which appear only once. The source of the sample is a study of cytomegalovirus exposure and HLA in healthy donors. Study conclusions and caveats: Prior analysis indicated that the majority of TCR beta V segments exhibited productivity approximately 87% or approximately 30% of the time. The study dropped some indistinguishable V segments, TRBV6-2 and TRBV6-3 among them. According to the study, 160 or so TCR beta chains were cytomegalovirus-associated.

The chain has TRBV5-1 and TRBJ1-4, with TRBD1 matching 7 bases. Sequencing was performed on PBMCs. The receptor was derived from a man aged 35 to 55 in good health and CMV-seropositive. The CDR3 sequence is CASSLGIDRVQEKLFF. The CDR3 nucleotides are TGCGCCAGCAGCTTGGGCATCGACAGGGTGCAGGAAAAACTGTTTTTT.